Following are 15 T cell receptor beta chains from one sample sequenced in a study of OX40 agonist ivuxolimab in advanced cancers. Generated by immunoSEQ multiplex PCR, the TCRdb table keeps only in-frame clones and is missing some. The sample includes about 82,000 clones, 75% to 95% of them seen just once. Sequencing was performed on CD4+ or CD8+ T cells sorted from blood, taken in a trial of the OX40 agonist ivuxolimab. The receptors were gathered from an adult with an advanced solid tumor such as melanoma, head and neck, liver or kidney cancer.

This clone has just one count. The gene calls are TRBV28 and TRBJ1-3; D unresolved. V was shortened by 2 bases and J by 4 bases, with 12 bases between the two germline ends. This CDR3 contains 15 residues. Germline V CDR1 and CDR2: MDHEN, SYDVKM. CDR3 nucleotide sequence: TGTGCCAGCAGTTTAAGAGGGATCTTAGGAAACACCATATATTTT. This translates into CASSLRGILGNTIYF. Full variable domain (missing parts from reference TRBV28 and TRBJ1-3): DVKVTQSSRYLVKRTGEKVFLECVQDMDHENMFWYRQDPGLGLRLIYFSYDVKMKEKGDIPEGYSVSREKKERFSLILESASTNQTSMYLCASSLRGILGNTIYFGEGSWLTVV.

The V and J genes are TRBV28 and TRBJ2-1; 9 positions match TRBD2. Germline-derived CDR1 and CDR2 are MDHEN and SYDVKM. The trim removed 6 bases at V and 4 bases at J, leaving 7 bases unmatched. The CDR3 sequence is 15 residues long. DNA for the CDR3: TGTGCCAGCAGCCCAGCGGGAGGTGGGTACAATGAGCAGTTCTTC. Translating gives CASSPAGGGYNEQFF. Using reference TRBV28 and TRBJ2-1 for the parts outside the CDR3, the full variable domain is DVKVTQSSRYLVKRTGEKVFLECVQDMDHENMFWYRQDPGLGLRLIYFSYDVKMKEKGDIPEGYSVSREKKERFSLILESASTNQTSMYLCASSPAGGGYNEQFFGPGTRLTVL.

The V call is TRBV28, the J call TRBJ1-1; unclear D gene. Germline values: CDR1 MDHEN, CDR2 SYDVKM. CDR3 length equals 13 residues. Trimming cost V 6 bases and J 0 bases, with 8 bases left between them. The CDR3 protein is CASRGRLNTEAFF. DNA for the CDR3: TGTGCCAGCAGGGGCCGGCTGAACACTGAAGCTTTCTTT.

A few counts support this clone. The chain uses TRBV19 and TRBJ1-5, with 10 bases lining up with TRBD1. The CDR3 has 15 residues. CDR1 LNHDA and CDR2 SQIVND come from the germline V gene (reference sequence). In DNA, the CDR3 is TGTGCGGCGGACAGGGGGGCTTATAGCAATCAGCCCCAGCATTTT. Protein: CAADRGAYSNQPQHF. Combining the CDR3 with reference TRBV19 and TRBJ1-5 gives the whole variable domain DGGITQSPKYLFRKEGQNVTLSCEQNLNHDAMYWYRQDPGQGLRLIYYSQIVNDFQKGDIAEGYSVSREKKESFPLTVTSAQKNPTAFYLCAADRGAYSNQPQHFGDGTRLSIL.

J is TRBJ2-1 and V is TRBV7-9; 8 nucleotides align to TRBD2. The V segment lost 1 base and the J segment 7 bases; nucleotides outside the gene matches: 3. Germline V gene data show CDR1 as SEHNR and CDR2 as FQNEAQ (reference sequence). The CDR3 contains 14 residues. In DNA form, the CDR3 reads TGTGCCAGCAGCTTAGAACTAGCGGCGAATGAGCAGTTCTTC. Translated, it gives CASSLELAANEQFF.

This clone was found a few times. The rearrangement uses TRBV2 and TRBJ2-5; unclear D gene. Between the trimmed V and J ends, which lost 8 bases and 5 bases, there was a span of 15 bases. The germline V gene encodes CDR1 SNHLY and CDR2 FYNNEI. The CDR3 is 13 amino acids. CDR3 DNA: TGTGCCAGCCTAATTTTCGCCGGGGAGACCCAGTACTTC. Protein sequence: CASLIFAGETQYF.

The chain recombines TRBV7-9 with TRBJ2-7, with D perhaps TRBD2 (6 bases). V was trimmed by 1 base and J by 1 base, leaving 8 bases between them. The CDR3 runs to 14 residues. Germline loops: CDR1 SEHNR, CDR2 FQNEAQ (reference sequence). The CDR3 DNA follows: TGTGCCAGCAGCTTAGTCGGGGGATCCTACGAGCAGTACTTC. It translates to CASSLVGGSYEQYF.

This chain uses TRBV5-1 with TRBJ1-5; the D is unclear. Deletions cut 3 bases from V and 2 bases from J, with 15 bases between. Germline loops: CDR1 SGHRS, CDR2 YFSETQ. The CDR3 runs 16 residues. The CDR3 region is CASSSGTDPRNQPQHF. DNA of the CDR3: TGCGCCAGCAGCTCAGGAACGGACCCGCGCAATCAGCCCCAGCATTTT.

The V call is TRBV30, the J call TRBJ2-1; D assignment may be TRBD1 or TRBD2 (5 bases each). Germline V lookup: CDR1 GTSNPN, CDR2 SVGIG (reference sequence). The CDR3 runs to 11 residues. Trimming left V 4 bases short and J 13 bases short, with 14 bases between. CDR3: CAWKNGRGQFF. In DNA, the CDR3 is TGTGCCTGGAAAAACGGACGGGGCCAGTTCTTC.

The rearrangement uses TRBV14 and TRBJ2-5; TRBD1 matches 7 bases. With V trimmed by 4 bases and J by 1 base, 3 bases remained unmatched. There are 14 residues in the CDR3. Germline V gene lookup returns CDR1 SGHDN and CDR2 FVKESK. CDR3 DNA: TGTGCCAGCAGCCCAAGACAGGGCCAAGAGACCCAGTACTTC. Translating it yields CASSPRQGQETQYF.

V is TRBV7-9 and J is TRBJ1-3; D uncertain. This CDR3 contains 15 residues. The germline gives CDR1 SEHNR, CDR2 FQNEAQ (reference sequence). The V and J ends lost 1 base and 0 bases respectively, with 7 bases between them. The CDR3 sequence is CASSLDGDSGNTIYF. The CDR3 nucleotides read TGTGCCAGCAGCTTAGACGGAGACTCTGGAAACACCATATATTTT.

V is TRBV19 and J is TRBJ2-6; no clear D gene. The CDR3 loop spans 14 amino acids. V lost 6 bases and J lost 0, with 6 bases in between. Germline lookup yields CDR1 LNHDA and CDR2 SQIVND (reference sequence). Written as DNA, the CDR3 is TGTGCCAGTAGCCTAAGCTCTGGGGCCAACGTCCTGACTTTC. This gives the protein CASSLSSGANVLTF.

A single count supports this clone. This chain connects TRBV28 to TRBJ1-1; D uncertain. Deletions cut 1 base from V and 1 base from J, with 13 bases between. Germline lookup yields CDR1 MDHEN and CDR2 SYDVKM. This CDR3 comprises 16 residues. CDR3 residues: CASSLSLPAGNTEAFF. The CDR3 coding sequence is TGTGCCAGCAGTTTATCCCTCCCGGCGGGGAACACTGAAGCTTTCTTT.

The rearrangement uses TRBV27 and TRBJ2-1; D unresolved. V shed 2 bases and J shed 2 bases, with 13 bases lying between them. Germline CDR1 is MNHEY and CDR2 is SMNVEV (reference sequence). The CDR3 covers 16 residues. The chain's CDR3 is CASSLGRRQTYNEQFF. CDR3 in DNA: TGTGCCAGCAGTTTAGGTCGGCGACAAACCTACAATGAGCAGTTCTTC.

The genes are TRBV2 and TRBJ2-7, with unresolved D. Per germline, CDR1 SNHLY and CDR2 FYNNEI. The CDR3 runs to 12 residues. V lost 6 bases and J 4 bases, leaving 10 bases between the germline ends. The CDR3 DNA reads TGTGCCAGCAGCGGTCCAGGATACGAGCAGTACTTC. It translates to CASSGPGYEQYF. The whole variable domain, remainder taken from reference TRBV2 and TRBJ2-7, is EPEVTQTPSHQVTQMGQEVILRCVPISNHLYFYWYRQILGQKVEFLVSFYNNEISEKSEIFDDQFSVERPDGSNFTLKIRSTKLEDSAMYFCASSGPGYEQYFGPGTRLTVT.